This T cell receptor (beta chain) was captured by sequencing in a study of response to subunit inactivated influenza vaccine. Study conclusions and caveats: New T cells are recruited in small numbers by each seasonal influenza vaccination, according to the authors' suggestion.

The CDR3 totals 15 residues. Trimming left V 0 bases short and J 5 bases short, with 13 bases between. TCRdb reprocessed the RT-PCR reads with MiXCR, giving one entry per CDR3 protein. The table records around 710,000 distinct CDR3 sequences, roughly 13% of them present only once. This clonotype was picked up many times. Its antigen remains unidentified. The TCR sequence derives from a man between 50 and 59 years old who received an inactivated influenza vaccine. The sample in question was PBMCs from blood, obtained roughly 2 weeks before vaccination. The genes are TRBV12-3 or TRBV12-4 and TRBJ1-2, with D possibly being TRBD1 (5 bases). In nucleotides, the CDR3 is TGTGCCAGCAGTTTAGCTGGGCAGGGCGGGTATGGCTACACCTTC. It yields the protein CASSLAGQGGYGYTF.